What follows are 12 T cell receptor beta chains derived from one specimen sequenced in a study of spatial heterogeneity in lung cancer. TCRdb passed the 5' RACE reads through MiXCR, listing each CDR3 protein once. The sample carries 11,000 or so distinct CDR3 sequences, more than 14% recorded once. For these receptors, no antigen is known. General observations from the study: Counts of expanded alpha and beta TCRs within tumors tracked the tumor nonsynonymous mutation count.

Time point specified: sample taken at primary tumor resection. Sequencing used lung tumor tissue, obtained at surgery. The receptors shown here come from a male donor with early-stage non-small cell lung cancer.

This clonotype showed up many times. This sequence joins TRBV19 and TRBJ2-1; the D gene is possibly TRBD1 (6 bases). Germline V CDR1 and CDR2: LNHDA, SQIVND (reference sequence). There are 14 residues in the CDR3. The ends were cut back, 3 bases at V and 4 bases at J, with 10 bases in the middle. DNA for the CDR3: TGTGCCAGTAGTATCCAACAGGGTTACAATGAGCAGTTCTTC. Protein: CASSIQQGYNEQFF.

This clonotype occurred many times. V gene TRBV6-2 or TRBV6-3 combines with J gene TRBJ2-2, with D tentatively TRBD1 (6 bases). This CDR3 spans 16 amino acids. Germline V gene data show CDR1 as MNHEY and CDR2 as SVGEGT. V was trimmed by 4 bases and J by 0 bases, leaving 12 bases between them. CDR3 loop: CASSSIQGPNTGELFF. The CDR3 DNA sequence: TGTGCCAGCAGTTCTATACAGGGACCGAACACCGGGGAGCTGTTTTTT.

This clonotype was counted at least ten times. The chain couples TRBV5-1 to TRBJ2-3; 8 nucleotides align to TRBD1. Trimming removed 0 bases from V and 4 bases from J; junction bases left unmatched: 10. CDR1 and CDR2 from the germline V gene are SGHRS and YFSETQ. The CDR3 totals 17 residues. CDR3 sequence: CASSLGPGGPRADTQYF. The CDR3 bases are TGCGCCAGCAGCTTGGGACCAGGGGGCCCAAGGGCAGATACGCAGTATTTT.

This clonotype was seen ten or more times. The V gene is TRBV7-6, the J gene TRBJ2-3; TRBD2 aligns across 7 bases. V shed 5 bases and J 3 bases; nucleotides not matched to a gene: 8. There are 15 residues in the CDR3. Germline CDR1 and CDR2: SGHVS and FNYEAQ. The CDR3 DNA sequence: TGTGCCAGCAGCGTTTCTAGCGGACAAACAGATACGCAGTATTTT. Amino acid sequence: CASSVSSGQTDTQYF.

This clonotype was picked up a small number of times. The chain employs TRBV5-5 and TRBJ2-7, with D possibly TRBD2 on 6 matching bases. The CDR3 covers 14 residues. V was shortened by 4 bases and J by 3 bases, with 14 bases between the two germline ends. Germline assignment: CDR1 SGHKS and CDR2 YYEKEE (reference sequence). CDR3 nucleotide sequence: TGTGCCAGCAGCATGGGGGGACGGAACTACGAGCAGTACTTC. Translating gives CASSMGGRNYEQYF.

By share of the sample, this clonotype is medium-sized. The chain is built from TRBV5-1 and TRBJ2-5; tentative D call: TRBD1 (6 bases). Germline V CDR1 and CDR2: SGHRS, YFSETQ. CDR3 length equals 13 residues. The V end was cut by 2 bases, the J end by 5 bases, with 10 bases between. The CDR3 protein is CASSFKGDETQYF. CDR3 DNA sequence: TGCGCCAGCAGCTTTAAGGGGGATGAGACCCAGTACTTC.

Sample share makes this clonotype medium-sized. The chain employs TRBV30 and TRBJ2-1, with 9 positions matching TRBD2. CDR3 length equals 15 residues. Germline lookup yields CDR1 GTSNPN and CDR2 SVGIG (reference sequence). V trimming: 6 bases; J trimming: 5 bases; junction bases outside the gene matches: 11. CDR3 residues: CACPPRLAGNNEQFF. The CDR3 nucleotides read TGTGCCTGTCCCCCCCGGCTAGCGGGGAACAATGAGCAGTTCTTC.

This clonotype appeared once. This may stem from a read error, because a much larger clone lies one nucleotide away. Lacking the conserved final phenylalanine or tryptophan, this CDR3 likely reflects a read error. V usage is TRBV9 and J usage is TRBJ2-3; TRBD1 matches at 8 bases. The V gene end was trimmed by 4 bases and the J gene end by 5 bases; junction bases not matched to a gene: 12. CDR3 length: 16 amino acids. Germline lookup yields CDR1 SGDLS and CDR2 YYNGEE. CDR3 nucleotide sequence: TGTGCCAGCAGCCCATATCCGGGACAGGAAAAAGATACGCAGTATTCT. It yields the protein CASSPYPGQEKDTQYS.

This clonotype is medium-sized. This chain uses TRBV7-2 with TRBJ1-6; D uncertain. The CDR3 has 14 residues. V dropped 5 bases and J dropped 10 bases, with 15 bases sitting between them. Germline assignment: CDR1 SGHTA and CDR2 FQGNSA. The CDR3 region is CASSAEAGYSPLHF. As DNA, the CDR3 is TGTGCCAGCAGCGCCGAAGCAGGATACTCACCCCTCCACTTT.

V gene TRBV7-6 combines with J gene TRBJ2-3; unclear D gene. Germline V gives CDR1 SGHVS, CDR2 FNYEAQ. CDR3 size: 14 residues. Trimming took 5 bases from V and 4 from J, leaving 13 bases between them. CDR3 in DNA: TGTGCCAGCAGCGAGGCGGTTGGTGCAGATACGCAGTATTTT. Translated: CASSEAVGADTQYF.

Comment on this clonotype: A much larger clone differs from this one at a single base, so this may be a read error. The chain employs TRBV6-5 and TRBJ1-6; D might be TRBD1 (5 bases). The CDR3 length is 15 residues. V was clipped by 0 bases and J by 6 bases, with 9 bases between them. Germline CDR1 reads MNHEY; CDR2 reads SVGAGI. The CDR3 coding sequence is TGTGCCAGCAGTTACTCTAGGAGGGGTAATTCACCCCTCCACTTT. This codes for CASSYSRRGNSPLHF.

By sample share, this clonotype is medium-sized. The chain combines TRBV7-2 with TRBJ2-3, with a possible D match to TRBD2 (6 bases). The V and J ends lost 0 bases and 2 bases respectively, with 18 bases between them. CDR3 length: 18 amino acids. Germline-derived CDR1 and CDR2 are SGHTA and FQGNSA. The CDR3 DNA is TGTGCCAGCAGCTTAGCGAGAAGCGGACGGGGGATCACAGATACGCAGTATTTT. Its translation: CASSLARSGRGITDTQYF.